Each of the 27 T cell receptor beta chains below was sequenced from the same sample in a study of regulatory T cells in long-lasting Graves disease. The time point is: newly diagnosed GD, antithyroid drugs for less than 3 months. PBMC-derived RNA was used for the TCR library. Arm-PCR of CDR3 regions with iRepertoire HTBI primers generated TCR beta libraries. TCRdb recomputed calls from the multiplex PCR reads with MiXCR, one row per CDR3 protein. The sample includes some 220,000 distinct CDR3 sequences, roughly 20% of them seen just once. This same sample was also taken into another study, of T cells in Graves' hyperthyroidism and ophthalmopathy.

Sequenced material: peripheral blood mononuclear cells (PBMCs), taken at new diagnosis, from a patient treated with antithyroid drugs. These TCRs come from a woman in her thirties with Graves disease.

Ten or more counts support this clonotype. The chain uses TRBV2 and TRBJ1-4; no firm D call. This CDR3 region has 13 residues. The ends were cut back, 7 bases at V and 4 bases at J, with 10 bases in the middle. CDR1 SNHLY and CDR2 FYNNEI come from the germline V gene. Here the CDR3 DNA reads TGTGCCAGCAACCGGGTCTTTAATGAAAAACTGTTTTTT. Its protein product is CASNRVFNEKLFF.

The CDR3, as DNA: TGTGCCAGCAGCCCGGACTTGGGGGCCGGCCCCTCCTACGAGCAGTACTTC. It codes for CASSPDLGAGPSYEQYF. The gene calls are TRBV5-4 and TRBJ2-7; the D gene is possibly TRBD1 (6 bases). The ends were cut back, 4 bases at V and 0 bases at J, with 20 bases in the middle. The CDR3 sequence is 17 residues long. Germline CDR1 reads SGHNT; CDR2 reads YYREEE (reference sequence).

In its sample, this clonotype was seen many times. This chain joins TRBV12-3 or TRBV12-4 and TRBJ1-2, with D possibly matching TRBD1 (5 bases). The V gene lost 4 bases and the J gene lost 3 bases, with 6 bases spanning the gap. This CDR3 is built from 12 residues. The CDR3 coding sequence is TGTGCCAGCAGTTCCAGGGACTATGGCTACACCTTC. Translating it yields CASSSRDYGYTF.

There are many counts of this clonotype. This chain links TRBV4-1 with TRBJ1-1; tentative D call: TRBD1 (6 bases). The CDR3 is 14 residues long. V dropped 4 bases and J dropped 3 bases, with 12 bases sitting between them. Germline values: CDR1 MGHRA, CDR2 YSYEKL. CDR3 DNA sequence: TGCGCCAGCAGCCGAGGGGGGAGAGACACTGAAGCTTTCTTT. Protein sequence: CASSRGGRDTEAFF.

This clonotype was seen repeatedly, ten times or more. This chain links TRBV6-1 with TRBJ1-1; D unresolved. Germline V gene lookup returns CDR1 MNHNS and CDR2 SASEGT. The germline V and J ends were trimmed by 6 bases and 10 bases, with 15 bases remaining between them. The CDR3 covers 12 residues. In DNA, the CDR3 is TGTGCCAGCAGGGGGTCGCCGACCCGAGCTTTCTTT. Amino acids: CASRGSPTRAFF.

To note about this clonotype: Since a much larger clone is just one base distant, this may be a read error. V is TRBV6-2 or TRBV6-3 and J is TRBJ1-5; D is possibly TRBD1 (5 bases). There are 16 residues in the CDR3. CDR1 and CDR2 from the germline V gene are MNHEY and SVGEGT. The CDR3 DNA is TGTGCCAGCAGTCAGAGACGGGGGGATAGCAATCAGCCCCAGCAATTT. Translated, it gives CASSQRRGDSNQPQQF.

This clonotype has more than one count but fewer than ten. This chain joins TRBV19 and TRBJ2-3; the D gene is possibly TRBD2 (6 bases). The CDR3 contains 15 residues. CDR1 is LNHDA, CDR2 SQIVND, per germline (reference sequence). V lost 1 base and J 0 bases, leaving 8 bases between the germline ends. CDR3 protein: CASSIVGTSTDTQYF. CDR3 DNA sequence: TGTGCCAGTAGTATAGTAGGGACTAGCACAGATACGCAGTATTTT.

This clonotype came up a few times. V usage is TRBV4-1 and J usage is TRBJ2-1; 8 bases map to TRBD2. The germline CDR1 and CDR2 sequences are MGHRA and YSYEKL. This CDR3 contains 14 residues. V dropped 6 bases and J dropped 5; count of bases not matched to a gene: 6. CDR3 nucleotide sequence: TGCGCCAGCAGACTCGGGGGGGGAAACAATGAGCAGTTCTTC. It codes for CASRLGGGNNEQFF.

This clonotype was observed many times. The CDR3 coding sequence is TGTGCCAGCTCACCGGGACTGGCCTACGAGCAGTACTTC. Its protein is CASSPGLAYEQYF. The gene calls are TRBV18 and TRBJ2-7; weak D call: TRBD2 (6 bases). Trimming stripped 3 bases from V and 2 bases from J, with 8 bases between. Germline values: CDR1 KGHSH, CDR2 LQKENI. This CDR3 comprises 13 residues.

Ten or more counts support this clonotype. The rearrangement uses TRBV28 and TRBJ2-2; TRBD2 matches at 8 bases. The CDR3 consists of 17 residues. The trim removed 7 bases at V and 0 bases at J, leaving 10 bases unmatched. Germline CDR1 and CDR2: MDHEN and SYDVKM. The CDR3 nucleotides are TGTGCCAGCAAGGATCTGCGGGAGGACGCGAACACCGGGGAGCTGTTTTTT. It is translated as CASKDLREDANTGELFF. Combining the CDR3 with reference TRBV28 and TRBJ2-2 gives the whole variable domain DVKVTQSSRYLVKRTGEKVFLECVQDMDHENMFWYRQDPGLGLRLIYFSYDVKMKEKGDIPEGYSVSREKKERFSLILESASTNQTSMYLCASKDLREDANTGELFFGEGSRLTVL.

This clonotype was picked up many times. This sequence joins TRBV5-1 and TRBJ2-2, with TRBD1 matching 7 bases. The CDR3 length is 15 residues. The germline V gene encodes CDR1 SGHRS and CDR2 YFSETQ. V was pared by 1 base and J by 2 bases, with 2 bases of the junction left unmatched. CDR3 amino acids: CASSLNRGNTGELFF. The CDR3 DNA reads as TGCGCCAGCAGCTTGAACAGGGGTAACACCGGGGAGCTGTTTTTT.

The table lists this clonotype with many counts. The chain joins TRBV20-1 to TRBJ2-5; D might be TRBD1 (5 bases). The CDR3 is made up of 11 amino acids. The germline V gene encodes CDR1 DFQATT and CDR2 SNEGSKA (reference sequence). Between the trimmed V and J ends, which lost 1 base and 7 bases, there was a span of 7 bases. CDR3 region: CSARVRVTQYF. The DNA of the CDR3 is TGCAGTGCTAGAGTCAGGGTGACCCAGTACTTC.

This sequence joins TRBV6-1 and TRBJ2-6; possibly TRBD1 for D (6 bases). Germline CDR1 and CDR2: MNHNS and SASEGT. The V gene lost 3 bases and the J gene lost 2 bases, with 11 bases spanning the gap. CDR3 length equals 16 residues. Written as DNA, the CDR3 is TGTGCCAGCAGTGACAGGGGAATGACTGGGGCCAACGTCCTGACTTTC. Its translation: CASSDRGMTGANVLTF.

This clonotype came up many times. The rearrangement links TRBV7-2 to TRBJ2-5; D unresolved. The CDR3 contains 15 residues. The germline V and J ends were trimmed by 3 bases and 0 bases, with 11 bases remaining between them. The germline V gene has CDR1 SGHTA and CDR2 FQGNSA. The CDR3 bases are TGTGCCAGCAGCTTTAGTTCGCGGAACCAAGAGACCCAGTACTTC. It is translated as CASSFSSRNQETQYF. Based on the CDR3 plus reference TRBV7-2 and TRBJ2-5, the full variable domain is GAGVSQSPSNKVTEKGKDVELRCDPISGHTALYWYRQSLGQGLEFLIYFQGNSAPDKSGLPSDRFSAERTGGSVSTLTIQRTQQEDSAVYLCASSFSSRNQETQYFGPGTRLLVL.

This chain uses TRBV19 with TRBJ2-5; the D gene is possibly TRBD1 (6 bases). The germline gives CDR1 LNHDA, CDR2 SQIVND (reference sequence). The CDR3 has 14 residues. Deletions cut 5 bases from V and 5 bases from J, with 15 bases between. CDR3 protein: CASSGWQGKETQYF. CDR3 DNA: TGTGCCAGTAGTGGATGGCAGGGGAAGGAGACCCAGTACTTC.

For this clonotype: A read error may be the cause here, since a much bigger clone is one base away. V usage is TRBV7-6 and J usage is TRBJ2-7; 10 bases align to TRBD1. This CDR3 spans 14 amino acids. Per the germline V gene, CDR1 is SGHVS and CDR2 is FNYEAQ. V lost 3 bases to trimming and J lost 3 bases; unmatched junction nucleotides: 2. The CDR3 DNA follows: TGTGCCAGCAGCTTGGGACAGGGGCACTACGAGCAGTACTTC. Translating it yields CASSLGQGHYEQYF. The complete variable domain, with remaining parts taken from reference TRBV7-6 and TRBJ2-7, reads GAGVSQSPRYKVTKRGQDVALRCDPISGHVSLYWYRQALGQGPEFLTYFNYEAQQDKSGLPNDRFSAERPEGSISTLTIQRTEQRDSAMYRCASSLGQGHYEQYFGPGTRLTVT.

This clonotype occurred many times. V and J are TRBV28 and TRBJ1-2, with 9 bases fitting TRBD1. With 6 bases clipped from V and 7 bases from J, the junction kept 9 bases outside the gene matches. This CDR3 is 14 amino acids long. The germline V gene has CDR1 MDHEN and CDR2 SYDVKM. The DNA of the CDR3 is TGTGCCAGCAGCCAAGGGACAGGGAGATTTGGCTACACCTTC. Translating gives CASSQGTGRFGYTF.

Only a few counts were recorded for this clonotype. The chain joins TRBV20-1 to TRBJ2-7; tentatively, D is TRBD1 (6 bases). There are 14 residues in the CDR3. Germline lookup yields CDR1 DFQATT and CDR2 SNEGSKA (reference sequence). Trimming removed 0 bases from V and 4 bases from J, with 13 bases in between. CDR3 DNA: TGCAGTGCTAGAGAATCACAGGGCTATTACGAGCAGTACTTC. Translated: CSARESQGYYEQYF.

Many counts were recorded for this clonotype. V usage is TRBV20-1 and J usage is TRBJ1-5; TRBD1 matches 9 bases. The CDR3 is 14 residues long. The ends lost 3 bases at V and 2 bases at J; junction bases unmatched: 2. Germline V gene lookup returns CDR1 DFQATT and CDR2 SNEGSKA (reference sequence). CDR3 coding DNA: TGCAGTGCTAGGGGACAGGGAGGCAATCAGCCCCAGCATTTT. Protein sequence: CSARGQGGNQPQHF.

Many counts were recorded for this clonotype. The chain links TRBV11-2 to TRBJ1-4; D possibly corresponds to TRBD1 (6 bases). CDR3 length equals 16 residues. Germline V gene sequence: CDR1 SGHAT, CDR2 FQNNGV. Trimming took off 4 bases at V and 6 bases at J, with 18 bases between the two ends. As DNA, the CDR3 is TGTGCCAGCAGCTCACTGTCGGGGGGGCGCGATGAAAAACTGTTTTTT. It codes for CASSSLSGGRDEKLFF.

The J gene is TRBJ2-1, the V gene TRBV2; TRBD2 matches 12 bases. The trim removed 5 bases at V and 4 bases at J, leaving 3 bases unmatched. The CDR3 covers 15 residues. CDR1 and CDR2 (germline): SNHLY, FYNNEI. The CDR3 DNA follows: TGTGCCAGCAGTTCTAGCGGGAGGGTGTACAATGAGCAGTTCTTC. It encodes CASSSSGRVYNEQFF.

This clonotype was seen ten or more times. The rearrangement links TRBV6-2 or TRBV6-3 to TRBJ2-3; D gene uncertain. There are 15 residues in the CDR3. CDR1 and CDR2 from the germline V gene are MNHEY and SVGEGT. V gave up 2 bases and J gave up 2 bases, with 11 bases separating them. CDR3 nucleotide sequence: TGTGCCAGCAGTTACACCCCGGCCCCCACAGATACGCAGTATTTT. Translation gives CASSYTPAPTDTQYF.

This clonotype was counted between two and nine times. The rearrangement uses TRBV5-8 and TRBJ2-7; the D gene is possibly TRBD2 (6 bases). This CDR3 has 15 residues. Looked up from germline, CDR1 is SGHTS and CDR2 is YDEGEE. Trimming pared 3 bases from V and 7 bases from J, leaving 20 bases between. CDR3 nucleotide sequence: TGTGCCAGCAGCTACGGGACTCTCCCCTTTAAAGAGCAGTACTTC. The encoded protein is CASSYGTLPFKEQYF. Based on the CDR3 plus reference TRBV5-8 and TRBJ2-7, the full variable domain is EAGVTQSPTHLIKTRGQQATLRCSPISGHTSVYWYQQALGLGLQFLLWYDEGEERNRGNFPPRFSGRQFPNYSSELNVNALELEDSALYLCASSYGTLPFKEQYFGPGTRLTVT.

This clonotype occurred a few times. Given a much more abundant clone one base away, this may be a read error. This chain joins TRBV29-1 and TRBJ1-1, with D unclear. This CDR3 is built from 11 residues. Looked up from germline, CDR1 is SQVTM and CDR2 is ANQGSEA. CDR3 sequence: CSVGVSTEALF. Here the CDR3 DNA reads TGCAGCGTTGGGGTCAGCACTGAAGCTTTATTT.

The sample holds one count of this clonotype. The chain couples TRBV19 to TRBJ2-1; D remains ambiguous. Germline V gene lookup returns CDR1 LNHDA and CDR2 SQIVND (reference sequence). Trimming stripped 4 bases from V and 7 bases from J, with 14 bases between. The CDR3 is made up of 14 amino acids. CDR3 sequence: CASSKWARRNEQFF. For the CDR3, the DNA is TGTGCCAGTAGTAAGTGGGCCCGGCGGAATGAGCAGTTCTTC.

This clonotype came up a few times. The J gene is TRBJ2-1, the V gene TRBV6-5, with 9 bases fitting TRBD2. V gave up 4 bases and J gave up 6 bases; unmatched junction bases: 4. The germline CDR1 and CDR2 sequences are MNHEY and SVGAGI. This CDR3 is 14 amino acids long. CDR3 sequence reads: CASSSGLAGNEQFF. The CDR3 nucleotides are TGTGCCAGCAGTTCGGGACTAGCCGGCAATGAGCAGTTCTTC.

A few counts support this clonotype. This likely traces to a read error, being one base from a far larger clone. The rearrangement links TRBV10-3 to TRBJ1-5, with 7 bases lining up with TRBD1. Germline loops: CDR1 ENHRY, CDR2 SYGVKD. V dropped 10 bases and J dropped 10; count of bases not matched to a gene: 13. The CDR3 contains 13 residues. This CDR3 is CASSDRAGHPQHF. Written as DNA, the CDR3 is TGTGCCAGCTCCGACAGGGCGGGTCACCCCCAGCATTTT.